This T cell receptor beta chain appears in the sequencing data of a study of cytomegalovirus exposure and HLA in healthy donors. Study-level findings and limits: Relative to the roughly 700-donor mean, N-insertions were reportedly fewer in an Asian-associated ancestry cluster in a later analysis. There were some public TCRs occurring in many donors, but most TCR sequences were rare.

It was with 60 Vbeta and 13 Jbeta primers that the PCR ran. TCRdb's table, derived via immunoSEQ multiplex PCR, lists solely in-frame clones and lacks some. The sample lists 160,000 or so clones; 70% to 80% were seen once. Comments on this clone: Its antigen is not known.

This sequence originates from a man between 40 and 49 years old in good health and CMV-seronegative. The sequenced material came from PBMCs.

The CDR3 protein is CASSLSLAGPEGELFF. Here the CDR3 DNA reads TGTGCCAGCAGCTTATCGCTAGCGGGACCTGAAGGGGAGCTGTTTTTT. This chain uses TRBV11-2 with TRBJ2-2; 9 bases are a match to TRBD2. Germline CDR1 and CDR2: SGHAT and FQNNGV. This CDR3 spans 16 amino acids. V trimming: 2 bases; J trimming: 8 bases; junction bases outside the gene matches: 9.